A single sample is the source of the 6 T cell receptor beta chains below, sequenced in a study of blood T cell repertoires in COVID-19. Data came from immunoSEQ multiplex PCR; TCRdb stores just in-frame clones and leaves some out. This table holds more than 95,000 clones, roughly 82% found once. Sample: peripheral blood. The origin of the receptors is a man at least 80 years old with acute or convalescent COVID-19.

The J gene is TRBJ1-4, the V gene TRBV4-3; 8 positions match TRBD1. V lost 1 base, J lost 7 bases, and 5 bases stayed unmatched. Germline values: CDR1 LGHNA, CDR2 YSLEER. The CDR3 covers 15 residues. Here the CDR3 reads CASSQGTGGFEKLFF. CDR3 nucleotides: TGCGCCAGCAGCCAAGGCACAGGGGGATTTGAAAAACTGTTTTTT.

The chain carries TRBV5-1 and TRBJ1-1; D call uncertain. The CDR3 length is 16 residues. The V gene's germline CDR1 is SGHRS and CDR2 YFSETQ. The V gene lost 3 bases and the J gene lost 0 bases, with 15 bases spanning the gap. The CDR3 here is CASSSQTTGMNTEAFF. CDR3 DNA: TGCGCCAGCAGCTCCCAAACCACCGGTATGAACACTGAAGCTTTCTTT.

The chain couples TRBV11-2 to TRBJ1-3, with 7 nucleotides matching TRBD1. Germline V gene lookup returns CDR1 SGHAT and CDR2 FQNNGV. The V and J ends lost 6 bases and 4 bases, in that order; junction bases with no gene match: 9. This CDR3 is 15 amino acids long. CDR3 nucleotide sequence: TGTGCCAGCAGACTAGACAGGGTGGCCGGAAACACCATATATTTT. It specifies CASRLDRVAGNTIYF.

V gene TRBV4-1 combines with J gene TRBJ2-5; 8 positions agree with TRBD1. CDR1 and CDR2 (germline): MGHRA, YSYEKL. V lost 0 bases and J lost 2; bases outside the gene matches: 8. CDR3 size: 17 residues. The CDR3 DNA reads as TGCGCCAGCAGCCAAGATGGGACCGGGACAGGACAAGAGACCCAGTACTTC. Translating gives CASSQDGTGTGQETQYF.

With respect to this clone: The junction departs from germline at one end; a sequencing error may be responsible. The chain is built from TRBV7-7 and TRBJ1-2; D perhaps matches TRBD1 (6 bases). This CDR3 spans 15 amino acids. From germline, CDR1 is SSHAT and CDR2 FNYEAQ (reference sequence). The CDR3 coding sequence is TGTGCTAGCAGCCCCATTGGGGGCCCTAACTATGGCTACACCTTC. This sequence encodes CASSPIGGPNYGYTF. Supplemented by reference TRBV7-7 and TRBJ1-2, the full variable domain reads GAGVSQSPRYKVTKRGQDVTLRCDPISSHATLYWYQQALGQGPEFLTYFNYEAQPDKSGLPSDRFSAERPEGSISTLTIQRTEQRDSAMYRCASSPIGGPNYGYTFGSGTRLTVV.

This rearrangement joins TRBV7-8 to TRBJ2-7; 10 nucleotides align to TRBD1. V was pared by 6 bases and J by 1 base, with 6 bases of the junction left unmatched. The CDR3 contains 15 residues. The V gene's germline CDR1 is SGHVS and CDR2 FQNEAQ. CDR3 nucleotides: TGTGCCAGCAGAAGGGACAGGGGACCTTCCTACGAGCAGTACTTC. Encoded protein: CASRRDRGPSYEQYF.